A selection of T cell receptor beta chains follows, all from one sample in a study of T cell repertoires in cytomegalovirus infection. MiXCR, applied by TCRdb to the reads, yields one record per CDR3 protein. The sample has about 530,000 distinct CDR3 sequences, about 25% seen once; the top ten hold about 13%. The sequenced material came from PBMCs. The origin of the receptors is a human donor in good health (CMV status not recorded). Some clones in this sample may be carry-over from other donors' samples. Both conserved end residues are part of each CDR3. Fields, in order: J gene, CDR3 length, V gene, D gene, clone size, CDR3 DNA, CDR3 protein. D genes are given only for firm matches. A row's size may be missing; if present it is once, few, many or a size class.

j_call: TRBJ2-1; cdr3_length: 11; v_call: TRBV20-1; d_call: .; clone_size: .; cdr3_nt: TGCAGTGGGGGGGGCCGCAATGAGCAGTTCTTC; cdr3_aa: CSGGGRNEQFF
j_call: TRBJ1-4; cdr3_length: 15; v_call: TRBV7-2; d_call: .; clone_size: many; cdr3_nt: TGTGCCAGCAGCCCAAGTGGACAGACTAATGAAAAACTGTTTTTT; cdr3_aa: CASSPSGQTNEKLFF
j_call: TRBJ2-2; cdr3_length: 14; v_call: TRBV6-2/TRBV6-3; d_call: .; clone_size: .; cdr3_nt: TGTGCCAGCAGTCAAAGGACGGATACCGGGGAGCTGTTTTTT; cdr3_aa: CASSQRTDTGELFF
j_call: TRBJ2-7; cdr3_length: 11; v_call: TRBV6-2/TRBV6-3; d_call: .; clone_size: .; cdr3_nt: TGTGCCAGCACAGACACCTACGGGCAGTACTTC; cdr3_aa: CASTDTYGQYF
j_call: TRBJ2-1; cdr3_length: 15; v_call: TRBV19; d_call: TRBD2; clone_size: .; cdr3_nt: TGTGCCAGTAGTAGGGAGGGTGCCTCCTACAATGAGCAGTTCTTC; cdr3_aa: CASSREGASYNEQFF
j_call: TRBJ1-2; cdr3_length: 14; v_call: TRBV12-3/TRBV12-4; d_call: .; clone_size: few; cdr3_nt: TGTGCCAGCAGTCAAGGTGGGGGGGCCTATGGCTACACCTTC; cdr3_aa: CASSQGGGAYGYTF
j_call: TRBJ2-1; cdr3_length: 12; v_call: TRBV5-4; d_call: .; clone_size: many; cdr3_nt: TGTGCCAGCAGCTATGGATACAATGAGCAGTTCTTC; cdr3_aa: CASSYGYNEQFF
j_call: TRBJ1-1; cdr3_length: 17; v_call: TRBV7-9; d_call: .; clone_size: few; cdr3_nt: TGTGCCAGCAGCTTAGAAGGGGATGGGGCTTCAAACACTGAAGCTTTCTTT; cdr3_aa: CASSLEGDGASNTEAFF
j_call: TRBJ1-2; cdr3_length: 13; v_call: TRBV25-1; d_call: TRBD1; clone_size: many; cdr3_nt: TGTGCCAGCGGTGACGCAGGGGGCTATGGCTACACCTTC; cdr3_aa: CASGDAGGYGYTF
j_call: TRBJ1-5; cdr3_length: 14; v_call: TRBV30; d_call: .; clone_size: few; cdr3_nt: TGTGCCTGGAGTAGGGCAGTGGCTGGTCAGCCCCAGCATTTT; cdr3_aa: CAWSRAVAGQPQHF
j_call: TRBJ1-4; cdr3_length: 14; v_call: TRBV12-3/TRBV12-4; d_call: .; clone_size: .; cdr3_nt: TGTGCCAGCAGTTTTACAGGGACTAATGAAAAACTGTTTTTT; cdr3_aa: CASSFTGTNEKLFF
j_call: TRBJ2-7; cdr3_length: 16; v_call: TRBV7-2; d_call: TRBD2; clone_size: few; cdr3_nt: TGTGCCAGCAGCCCCTCCGGGACTAGCGGGAGATACGAGCAGTACTTC; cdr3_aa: CASSPSGTSGRYEQYF
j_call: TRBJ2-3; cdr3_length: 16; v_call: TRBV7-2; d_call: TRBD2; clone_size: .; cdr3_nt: TGTGCCAGCAGCTTAGGGACTAGCGGTCCCACAGATACGCAGTATTTT; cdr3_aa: CASSLGTSGPTDTQYF
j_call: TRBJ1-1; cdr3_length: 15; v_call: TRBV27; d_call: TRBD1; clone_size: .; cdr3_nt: TGTGCCAGCAGTCCCGGACAGGGCGGGGACACTGAAGCTTTCTTT; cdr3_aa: CASSPGQGGDTEAFF
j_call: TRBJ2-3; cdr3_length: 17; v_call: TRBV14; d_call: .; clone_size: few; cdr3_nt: TGTGCCAGCAGCCAAGATAACGGAAACAGGTTGGCCTATACGCAGTATTTT; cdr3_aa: CASSQDNGNRLAYTQYF
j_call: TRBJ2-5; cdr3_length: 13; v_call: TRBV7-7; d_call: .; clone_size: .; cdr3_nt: TGTGCCAGCAGCCCTCCGTTCCAAGAGACCCAGTACTTC; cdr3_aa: CASSPPFQETQYF
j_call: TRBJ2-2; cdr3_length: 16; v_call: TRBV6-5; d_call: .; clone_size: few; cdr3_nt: TGTGCCAGCAGTCACGACGGGGGGCCCAATACCGGGGAGCTGTTTTTT; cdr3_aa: CASSHDGGPNTGELFF
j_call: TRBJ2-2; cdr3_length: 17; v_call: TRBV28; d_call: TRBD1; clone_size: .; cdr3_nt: TGTGCCAGCACTCCCGTACCGGGACAGGGGACCACCGGGGAGCTGTTTTTT; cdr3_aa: CASTPVPGQGTTGELFF
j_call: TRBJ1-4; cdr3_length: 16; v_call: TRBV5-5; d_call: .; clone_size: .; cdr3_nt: TGTGCCAGCAGCTACGGCCCAGAGGGCCAAGGGGAAAAACTGTTTTTT; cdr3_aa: CASSYGPEGQGEKLFF
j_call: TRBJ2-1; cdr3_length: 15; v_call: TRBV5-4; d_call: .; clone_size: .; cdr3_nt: TGTGCCAGCAGCTCGAAGCGGGGACAATACAATGAGCAGTTCTTC; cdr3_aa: CASSSKRGQYNEQFF
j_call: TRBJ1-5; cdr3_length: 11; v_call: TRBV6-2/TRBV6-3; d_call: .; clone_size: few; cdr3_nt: TGTGCCAGCAGTTACTCCGGGGATCGGCATTTT; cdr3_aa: CASSYSGDRHF
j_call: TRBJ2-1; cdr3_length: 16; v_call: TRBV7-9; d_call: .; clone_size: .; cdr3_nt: TGTGCCAGCAGCTCCACGGGGGGCCTATCCTACAATGAGCAGTTCTTC; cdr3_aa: CASSSTGGLSYNEQFF
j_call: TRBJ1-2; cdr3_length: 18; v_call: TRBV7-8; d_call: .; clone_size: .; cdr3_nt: TGTGCCAGCAGCCCCCGGGCAGGGCTCTATGGTGGGGTGAATGGCTACACCTTC; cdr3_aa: CASSPRAGLYGGVNGYTF
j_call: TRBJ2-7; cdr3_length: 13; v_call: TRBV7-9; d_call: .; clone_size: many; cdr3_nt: TGTGCCAGCAGCTTACGACTGAATTACGAGCAGTACTTC; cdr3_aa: CASSLRLNYEQYF
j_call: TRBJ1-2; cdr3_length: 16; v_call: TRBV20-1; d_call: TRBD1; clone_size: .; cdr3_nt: TGCAGTGCTAGAGCCAGGACCGGGACAGCTAACTATGGCTACACCTTC; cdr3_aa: CSARARTGTANYGYTF
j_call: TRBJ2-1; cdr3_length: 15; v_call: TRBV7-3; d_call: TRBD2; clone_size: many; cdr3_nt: TGTGCCAGCAGCTTACGGCTAGCGGGGTACAATGAGCAGTTCTTC; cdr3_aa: CASSLRLAGYNEQFF
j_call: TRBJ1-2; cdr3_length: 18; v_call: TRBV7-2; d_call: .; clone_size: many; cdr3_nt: TGTGCCAGCAGCTCGACTGTTGTTGGGGGCACAGGAACAGGTGGCTACACCTTC; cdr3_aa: CASSSTVVGGTGTGGYTF
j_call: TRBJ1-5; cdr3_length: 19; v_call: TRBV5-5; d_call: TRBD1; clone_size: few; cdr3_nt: TGTGCCAGCAGCCCAGGAATGACAGGGGTTGGCTATAGCAATCAGCCCCAGCATTTT; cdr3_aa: CASSPGMTGVGYSNQPQHF
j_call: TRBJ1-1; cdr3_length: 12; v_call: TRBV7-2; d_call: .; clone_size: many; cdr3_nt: TGTGCCAGCAGCTTAGAAACACCTGAAGCTTTCTTT; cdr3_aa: CASSLETPEAFF
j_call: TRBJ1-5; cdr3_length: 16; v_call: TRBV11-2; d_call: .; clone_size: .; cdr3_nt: TGTGCCAGCAGCCAACGGGCAGGTAGAGGCAATCAGCCCCAGCATTTT; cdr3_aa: CASSQRAGRGNQPQHF
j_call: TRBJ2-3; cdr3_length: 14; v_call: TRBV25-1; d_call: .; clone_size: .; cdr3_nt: TGTGCCAGCAGCGGGCCGGGAGCCACAGATACGCAGTATTTT; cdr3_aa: CASSGPGATDTQYF
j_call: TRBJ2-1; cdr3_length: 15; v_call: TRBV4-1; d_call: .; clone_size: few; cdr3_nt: TGCGCCAGCAGCCAAGTACAGCGGGTGGGAGAAAGACAGTTCTTC; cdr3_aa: CASSQVQRVGERQFF
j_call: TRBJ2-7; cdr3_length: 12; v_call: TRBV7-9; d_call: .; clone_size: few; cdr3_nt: TGTGCCAGCAGCTCCGGGTCTGGCGAGCAGTACTTC; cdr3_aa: CASSSGSGEQYF
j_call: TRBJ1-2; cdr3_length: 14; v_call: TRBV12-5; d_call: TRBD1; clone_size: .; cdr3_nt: TGTGCTAAAAATTCCAGGGACAGGGAAAATGGCTACACCTTC; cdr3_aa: CAKNSRDRENGYTF
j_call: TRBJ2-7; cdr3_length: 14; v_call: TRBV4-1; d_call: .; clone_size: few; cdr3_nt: TGCGCCAGCAGCCAAGACCCGGACATCTACGAGCAGTACTTC; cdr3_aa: CASSQDPDIYEQYF
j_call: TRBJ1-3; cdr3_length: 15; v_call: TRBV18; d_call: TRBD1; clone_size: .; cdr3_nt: TGTGCCAGCTCACAAGGGACAGCAGCCGGAAACACCATATATTTT; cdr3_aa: CASSQGTAAGNTIYF
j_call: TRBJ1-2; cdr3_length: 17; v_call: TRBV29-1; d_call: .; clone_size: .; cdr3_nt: TGCAGCGTTGTCCCCCGTGGGCAGGCGACTCCAAACTATGGCTACACCTTC; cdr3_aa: CSVVPRGQATPNYGYTF
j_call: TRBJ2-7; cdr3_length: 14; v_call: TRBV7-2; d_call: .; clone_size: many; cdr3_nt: TGTGCCAGCAGCTTAGCGGGAGATGTGTACGAGCAGTACTTC; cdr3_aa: CASSLAGDVYEQYF
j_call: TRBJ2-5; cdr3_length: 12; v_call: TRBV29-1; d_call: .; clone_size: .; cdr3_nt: TGCAGCGTTGTTGGCGGGACAGAGACCCAGTACTTC; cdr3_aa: CSVVGGTETQYF